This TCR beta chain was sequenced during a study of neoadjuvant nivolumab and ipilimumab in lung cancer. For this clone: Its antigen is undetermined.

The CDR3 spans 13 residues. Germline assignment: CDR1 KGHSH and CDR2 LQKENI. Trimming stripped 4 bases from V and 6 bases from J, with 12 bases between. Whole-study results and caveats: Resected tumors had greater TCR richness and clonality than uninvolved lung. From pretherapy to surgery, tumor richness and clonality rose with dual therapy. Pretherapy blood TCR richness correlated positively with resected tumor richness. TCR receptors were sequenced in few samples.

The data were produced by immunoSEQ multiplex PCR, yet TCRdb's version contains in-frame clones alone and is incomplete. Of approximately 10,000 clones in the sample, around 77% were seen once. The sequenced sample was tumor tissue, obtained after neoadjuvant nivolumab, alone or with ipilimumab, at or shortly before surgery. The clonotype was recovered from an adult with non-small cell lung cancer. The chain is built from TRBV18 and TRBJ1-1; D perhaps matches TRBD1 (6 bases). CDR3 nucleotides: TGTGCCAGCTCACTCACAGGGAGCGCTGAAGCTTTCTTT. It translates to CASSLTGSAEAFF.